The present TCR beta chain was sequenced within a study of cytomegalovirus exposure and HLA in healthy donors. PCR involved 60 Vbeta and 13 Jbeta primers. TCRdb's table, derived via immunoSEQ multiplex PCR, lists solely in-frame clones and lacks some. The sample includes 50,000 to 65,000 clones, around 82% of them seen just once. Losses at the gene ends were 5 bases for V and 4 bases for J; bases not matched to a gene: 9. This CDR3 has 15 residues. The germline CDR1 and CDR2 sequences are MDHEN and SYDVKM. Sequenced material: PBMCs. The source is a woman aged 18-29 years in good health and CMV-seronegative. The chain couples TRBV28 to TRBJ2-5; TRBD2 matches 8 bases. The CDR3: CASSASGTRRETQYF. The CDR3 DNA reads as TGTGCCAGCAGTGCCTCCGGGACTAGAAGAGAGACCCAGTACTTC.